A few counts support the clone carrying this T cell receptor beta chain. This sample is part of a study of response to subunit inactivated influenza vaccine. TCRdb redid the calling of the RT-PCR reads with MiXCR, one entry per CDR3 protein. This sample carries 150,000 to 200,000 distinct CDR3 sequences, approximately 12% of them seen once, and the ten largest clones take over 25%. These data are also associated with another study on T cells expressing NK-cell markers. That work states: The TCR beta cDNA came from 5'RACE template switching with UMIs.

The sample consisted of CD8+ T cells sorted from PBMCs, taken 11 to 12 days after vaccination. The source of this sequence is a man in his fifties who received an inactivated influenza vaccine.

The CDR3 DNA is TGTGCCATCAGTGAAAGGACAGGGGAAGAGACCCAGTACTTC. Its protein is CAISERTGEETQYF. The gene calls are TRBV10-3 and TRBJ2-5; 9 nucleotides match TRBD1. The trim removed 3 bases at V and 3 bases at J, leaving 2 bases unmatched. Per the germline V gene, CDR1 is ENHRY and CDR2 is SYGVKD. The CDR3 is 14 residues long.